Listed below are T cell receptor beta chains from one sample, sequenced in a study of blood T cell repertoires in COVID-19. Produced via immunoSEQ multiplex PCR; TCRdb's table is partial and in-frame only. The sample has 140,000 or so clones, about 90% seen once; the top ten hold more than 9%. Material for sequencing was peripheral blood. Receptors were obtained from a man between 60 and 70 years old with active or convalescent COVID-19. The CDR3 runs from the conserved cysteine through the conserved F or W. A D gene is named only where the DNA matches it firmly. The size of a clone is reported for some rows only, either as once, few or many, or as a class for expanded clones.

clone size: once; V gene: TRBV28; D gene: TRBD1; J gene: TRBJ2-7; CDR3 protein: CASNPQGTGSYEQYF; CDR3 DNA: TGTGCCAGCAATCCTCAGGGGACAGGGAGTTACGAGCAGTACTTC
clone size: -; V gene: TRBV28; D gene: -; J gene: TRBJ2-7; CDR3 protein: CASREGQLSYEQYF; CDR3 DNA: TGTGCCAGCAGGGAGGGGCAGCTCTCCTACGAGCAGTACTTC
clone size: once; V gene: TRBV21-1; D gene: -; J gene: TRBJ1-1; CDR3 protein: CASSADRTGDTEAFF; CDR3 DNA: TGTGCCAGCAGCGCTGACCGGACGGGGGACACTGAAGCTTTCTTT
clone size: -; V gene: TRBV28; D gene: -; J gene: TRBJ2-7; CDR3 protein: CASSHGSLPYEQYF; CDR3 DNA: TGTGCCAGCAGTCACGGGAGCCTTCCCTACGAGCAGTACTTC
clone size: -; V gene: TRBV15; D gene: TRBD1; J gene: TRBJ1-5; CDR3 protein: CATSSRDRGNQPQHF; CDR3 DNA: TGTGCCACCAGCAGCCGGGACAGGGGGAATCAGCCCCAGCATTTT
clone size: -; V gene: TRBV28; D gene: -; J gene: TRBJ1-6; CDR3 protein: CASSLYRSSYNSPLHF; CDR3 DNA: TGTGCCAGCAGTTTGTACAGGAGCTCCTATAATTCACCCCTCCACTTT
clone size: -; V gene: TRBV28; D gene: -; J gene: TRBJ1-5; CDR3 protein: CASSLIGKPQHF; CDR3 DNA: TGTGCCAGCAGTTTAATCGGTAAGCCCCAGCATTTT
clone size: -; V gene: TRBV7-2; D gene: TRBD1; J gene: TRBJ1-5; CDR3 protein: CASSPWTGGGQPQHF; CDR3 DNA: TGTGCCAGCAGCCCCTGGACAGGGGGCGGCCAGCCCCAGCATTTT
clone size: -; V gene: TRBV28; D gene: TRBD1; J gene: TRBJ1-2; CDR3 protein: CASRGGQDYGYTF; CDR3 DNA: TGTGCCAGCAGAGGGGGACAGGACTATGGCTACACCTTC
clone size: -; V gene: TRBV9; D gene: -; J gene: TRBJ1-5; CDR3 protein: CASSVSPGGSQPQHF; CDR3 DNA: TGTGCCAGCAGCGTCTCCCCGGGAGGTAGTCAGCCCCAGCATTTT
clone size: -; V gene: TRBV5-1; D gene: TRBD1; J gene: TRBJ1-4; CDR3 protein: CASSYNTGRGRDELFF; CDR3 DNA: TGCGCCAGCAGCTATAACACGGGCAGGGGGCGTGACGAACTGTTTTTT
clone size: -; V gene: TRBV9; D gene: TRBD1; J gene: TRBJ1-5; CDR3 protein: CASSVGDSRRWPQHF; CDR3 DNA: TGTGCCAGCAGCGTAGGGGACAGCCGACGGTGGCCCCAGCATTTT
clone size: -; V gene: TRBV10-3; D gene: TRBD2; J gene: TRBJ2-1; CDR3 protein: CAISDGTSGSNEQFF; CDR3 DNA: TGTGCCATCAGTGACGGGACTAGCGGGAGCAATGAGCAGTTCTTC